This entry concerns a single TCR beta chain. The antigen is unknown. This entry belongs to a study of chemoradiotherapy in HPV16-positive cancers. Turning to the study itself: Candidate HPV-specific T-cell clones and common TCR motifs came from functional assays in two HPV16-positive patients.

Produced via immunoSEQ multiplex PCR; TCRdb's table is partial and in-frame only. Found here are 20,000 to 25,000 clones, around 87% of them singletons; the top ten hold about 2.3%. CDR1 and CDR2 (germline): LNHDA, SQIVND (reference sequence). V was cut by 4 bases and J by 8 bases, with 18 bases left in between. The CDR3 totals 15 residues. Points from the study as a whole: Only a couple of HPV16-positive patients supplied the functional HPV-specificity definition. Candidate HPV-specific clones and E7-related TCR motifs grew in tumor during treatment.

The rearrangement joins TRBV19 to TRBJ1-5, with unresolved D. The clonotype comes from a human donor with HPV-associated anogenital cancer. The input for sequencing was blood, taken from a patient who underwent chemoradiotherapy. CDR3 coding DNA: TGTGCCAGTAGTACCTCGGCCCGTATGGCTAAGCCCCAGCATTTT. Its translation is CASSTSARMAKPQHF.